The 26 T cell receptor beta chains reported below all come from one sample, sequenced in a study of blood T cell repertoires in COVID-19. Assay: immunoSEQ multiplex PCR; the TCRdb copy retains only in-frame clones and omits some. The repertoire holds about 250,000 clones, 86% seen once, with roughly 5.2% in the top ten. The specimen was peripheral blood. These receptors came from an elderly woman with COVID-19, enrolled during active disease.

The chain has TRBV6-5 and TRBJ1-3; TRBD1 agrees at 7 bases. The V gene end was trimmed by 6 bases and the J gene end by 4 bases; junction bases not matched to a gene: 6. Per the germline V gene, CDR1 is MNHEY and CDR2 is SVGAGI. This CDR3 spans 14 amino acids. CDR3 nucleotide sequence: TGTGCCAGCAGCTTCGGACAGGCCGGAAACACCATATATTTT. It translates to CASSFGQAGNTIYF.

CDR3 nucleotides: TGCGCCAGCAGCCGCAATTGGGAACAGGCAGATACGCAGTATTTT. Translation gives CASSRNWEQADTQYF. This chain joins TRBV10-1 and TRBJ2-3; TRBD1 might be the D (5 bases). V shed 6 bases and J shed 4 bases, with 17 bases lying between them. The CDR3 is 15 amino acids. Germline lookup yields CDR1 WNHNN and CDR2 SYGVQD (reference sequence).

This chain uses TRBV7-2 with TRBJ1-5; tentatively, D is TRBD1 (6 bases). The germline V gene has CDR1 SGHTA and CDR2 FQGNSA. This CDR3 is 14 amino acids long. V lost 1 base to trimming and J lost 7 bases, with 11 bases between them. CDR3 region: CASSLGSQGQPQHF. The DNA for the CDR3 is TGTGCCAGCAGCTTAGGATCGCAGGGGCAGCCCCAGCATTTT.

V gene TRBV5-1 combines with J gene TRBJ2-1, with a possible D match to TRBD1 (5 bases). V lost 2 bases, J lost 2 bases, and 8 bases lay in between. Germline V CDR1 and CDR2: SGHRS, YFSETQ. The CDR3 covers 14 residues. The CDR3 region is CASSLQVTYNEQFF. Written as DNA, the CDR3 is TGCGCCAGCAGCTTACAGGTTACCTACAATGAGCAGTTCTTC. Full variable domain (remainder filled in from reference TRBV5-1 and TRBJ2-1): KAGVTQTPRYLIKTRGQQVTLSCSPISGHRSVSWYQQTPGQGLQFLFEYFSETQRNKGNFPGRFSGRQFSNSRSEMNVSTLELGDSALYLCASSLQVTYNEQFFGPGTRLTVL.

V and J are TRBV5-1 and TRBJ2-2, with D maybe TRBD1 (5 bases). V lost 4 bases, J lost 2 bases, and 12 bases lay in between. Per germline, CDR1 SGHRS and CDR2 YFSETQ. This CDR3 spans 15 amino acids. CDR3 sequence (DNA): TGCGCCAGCAGCACGATGACAGTAAACACCGGGGAGCTGTTTTTT. Its protein is CASSTMTVNTGELFF.

A word on this clone: Other DNA sequences in this sample translate to the same CDR3. This sequence joins TRBV7-2 and TRBJ1-5; possible D gene TRBD1, 5 bases. From germline, CDR1 is SGHTA and CDR2 FQGNSA. V was shortened by 3 bases and J by 6 bases, with 9 bases between the two germline ends. This CDR3 spans 13 amino acids. The CDR3 loop reads CASSFRDSQPQHF. In DNA form, the CDR3 reads TGTGCCAGCAGCTTTAGAGACAGTCAGCCCCAGCATTTT.

This chain connects TRBV6-6 to TRBJ1-2; tentatively, D is TRBD1 (5 bases). The V gene lost 4 bases and the J gene lost 1 base, with 13 bases spanning the gap. The CDR3 covers 15 residues. Germline V lookup: CDR1 MNHNY, CDR2 SVGAGI (reference sequence). The DNA for the CDR3 is TGTGCCAGCAGTTTAGGCGGGGGGAATAACTATGGCTACACCTTC. This gives the protein CASSLGGGNNYGYTF.

This clone is a singleton in its sample. CDR3 amino acids: CASSQGHKNTEAFF. CDR3 bases: TGTGCCAGCAGCCAGGGACATAAGAACACTGAAGCTTTCTTT. The rearrangement uses TRBV11-2 and TRBJ1-1; D possibly corresponds to TRBD1 (6 bases). The germline V and J ends were trimmed by 5 bases and 1 base, with 11 bases remaining between them. CDR1 SGHAT and CDR2 FQNNGV come from the germline V gene. CDR3 length: 14 amino acids.

Points on this clone: Mismatch with germline at one junction end may stem from a read error. The gene calls are TRBV29-1 and TRBJ1-1; 8 bases are a match to TRBD1. The CDR3 spans 12 residues. CDR1 SQVTM and CDR2 ANQGSEA come from the germline V gene. The chain's CDR3 is CSVRQGNAEAFF. CDR3 in DNA: TGCAGCGTTCGACAGGGGAACGCTGAAGCTTTCTTT.

There are a few counts of this clone. The chain employs TRBV27 and TRBJ1-3, with 11 nucleotides matching TRBD1. V lost 10 bases and J lost 7; bases outside the gene matches: 9. Germline CDR1 is MNHEY and CDR2 is SMNVEV (reference sequence). This CDR3 region has 14 residues. CDR3 bases: TGTGCCAACGTATACCGGGACAGGGGGAACACCATATATTTT. Its protein is CANVYRDRGNTIYF.

The CDR3 sequence: CASSQERTINTGELFF. CDR3 coding DNA: TGTGCCAGCAGCCAAGAAAGGACTATCAACACCGGGGAGCTGTTTTTT. The V call is TRBV3-1 (or the pseudogene TRBV3-2), the J call TRBJ2-2; possibly TRBD2 for D (6 bases). Germline CDR1 reads LGHDT; CDR2 reads YNNKEL (reference sequence). The ends were cut back, 0 bases at V and 2 bases at J, with 10 bases in the middle. The CDR3 contains 16 residues.

J is TRBJ1-4 and V is TRBV14; TRBD1 aligns across 8 bases. This CDR3 contains 14 residues. After removal of 2 bases from V and 8 bases from J, the junction contained 4 bases not matched to a gene. CDR1 and CDR2 from the germline V gene are SGHDN and FVKESK. As DNA, the CDR3 is TGTGCCAGCAGCCAACAGGGGGCCCAGGAAAAACTGTTTTTT. Translating gives CASSQQGAQEKLFF.

The chain recombines TRBV3-1 (or the pseudogene TRBV3-2) with TRBJ2-2, with 7 bases fitting TRBD1. CDR1 is LGHDT and CDR2 is YNNKEL in the germline V gene (reference sequence). The trim removed 5 bases at V and 4 bases at J, leaving 4 bases unmatched. This CDR3 comprises 14 residues. For the CDR3, the DNA is TGTGCCAGCAGCGAGACAGGGTCCACCGGGGAGCTGTTTTTT. Translating it yields CASSETGSTGELFF.

The genes are TRBV12-3 or TRBV12-4 and TRBJ1-5; weak D call: TRBD1 (5 bases). CDR3 length equals 13 residues. The V end lost 5 bases, the J end lost 6 bases, and 11 bases lay between the germline ends. CDR3 nucleotide sequence: TGTGCCAGCAGTCTCGACAGACTTCAGCCCCAGCATTTT. This gives the protein CASSLDRLQPQHF.

This clone has a handful of counts. V gene TRBV18 combines with J gene TRBJ1-4, with D unclear. Germline V CDR1 and CDR2: KGHSH, LQKENI. The CDR3 runs 16 residues. Trimming took 2 bases from V and 8 from J, leaving 18 bases between them. In DNA form, the CDR3 reads TGTGCCAGCTCACCAAGTCTTGGGCCCGAGTTGGAAAAACTGTTTTTT. Its translation is CASSPSLGPELEKLFF.

Concerning this clone: The same CDR3 is also encoded by other DNA sequences in this sample. The chain links TRBV10-3 to TRBJ1-4; weak D call: TRBD1 (6 bases). CDR1 ENHRY and CDR2 SYGVKD come from the germline V gene. Trimming shortened V by 4 bases and J by 6 bases, and 9 bases separated the two germline ends. The CDR3 sequence is 13 residues long. The CDR3 protein is CAISGGGDEKLFF. For the CDR3, the DNA is TGTGCCATCAGTGGAGGGGGAGATGAAAAACTGTTTTTT.

The V and J genes are TRBV19 and TRBJ1-3; TRBD1 is a possible D gene (5 bases). V was shortened by 6 bases and J by 8 bases, with 20 bases between the two germline ends. Germline loops: CDR1 LNHDA, CDR2 SQIVND (reference sequence). The CDR3 covers 15 residues. The CDR3 bases are TGTGCCAGTAGCCGGACATCCGGGGGTATCGACACCATATATTTT. It encodes CASSRTSGGIDTIYF.

This clone was detected only a few times. This rearrangement joins TRBV18 to TRBJ1-4; no definite D call. This CDR3 is 13 amino acids long. Trimming stripped 8 bases from V and 8 bases from J, with 15 bases between. CDR1 is KGHSH, CDR2 LQKENI, per germline. CDR3 sequence reads: CASTTGSKEKLFF. CDR3 sequence (DNA): TGTGCCAGCACTACCGGGTCCAAGGAAAAACTGTTTTTT.

The V gene is TRBV4-2, the J gene TRBJ2-4, with a tentative D call TRBD1 (5 bases). V was shortened by 4 bases and J by 3 bases, with 10 bases between the two germline ends. Germline-derived CDR1 and CDR2 are LGHNA and YNFKEQ. The CDR3 consists of 14 residues. As DNA, the CDR3 is TGTGCCAGCAGCCCCGGACACGGCAAAAACATTCAGTACTTC. This codes for CASSPGHGKNIQYF.

The rearrangement links TRBV5-6 to TRBJ2-1; 9 nucleotides agree with TRBD1. Trimming at V came to 7 bases and at J to 7 bases, leaving 12 bases not matched to a gene. This CDR3 has 15 amino acids. Per the germline V gene, CDR1 is SGHDT and CDR2 is YYEEEE. As DNA, the CDR3 is TGTGCCAGCTATACACAGGGGGCCACTGGAAATGAGCAGTTCTTC. It encodes CASYTQGATGNEQFF. The full variable domain, completed using reference TRBV5-6 and TRBJ2-1, is DAGVTQSPTHLIKTRGQQVTLRCSPKSGHDTVSWYQQALGQGPQFIFQYYEEEERQRGNFPDRFSGHQFPNYSSELNVNALLLGDSALYLCASYTQGATGNEQFFGPGTRLTVL.

This clone was counted only a few times. The gene calls are TRBV5-1 and TRBJ2-7, with 11 bases identical to TRBD2. Germline V gene data show CDR1 as SGHRS and CDR2 as YFSETQ. The trim removed 4 bases at V and 4 bases at J, leaving 1 base unmatched. The CDR3 spans 13 residues. The CDR3 loop is CASSPSGGYEQYF. The CDR3 nucleotides are TGCGCCAGCAGCCCTAGCGGGGGGTACGAGCAGTACTTC. The full variable domain, rest sourced from reference TRBV5-1 and TRBJ2-7, is KAGVTQTPRYLIKTRGQQVTLSCSPISGHRSVSWYQQTPGQGLQFLFEYFSETQRNKGNFPGRFSGRQFSNSRSEMNVSTLELGDSALYLCASSPSGGYEQYFGPGTRLTVT.

The genes are TRBV5-4 and TRBJ1-2; 8 nucleotides line up with TRBD1. The germline V gene encodes CDR1 SGHNT and CDR2 YYREEE (reference sequence). This CDR3 has 17 amino acids. V shed 1 base, J shed 2 bases, and the junction held 10 bases outside the gene matches. CDR3 sequence reads: CASSLQGALSSNYGYTF. CDR3 coding DNA: TGTGCCAGCAGCTTGCAGGGGGCCCTATCATCGAACTATGGCTACACCTTC.

This rearrangement joins TRBV5-1 to TRBJ2-2; D gene uncertain. The CDR3 spans 13 residues. CDR1 and CDR2 (germline): SGHRS, YFSETQ. Trimming took 4 bases from V and 3 from J, leaving 7 bases between them. This CDR3 is CASSLRDTGELFF. For the CDR3, the DNA is TGCGCCAGCAGCCTGAGAGACACCGGGGAGCTGTTTTTT. Full variable domain (missing parts from reference TRBV5-1 and TRBJ2-2): KAGVTQTPRYLIKTRGQQVTLSCSPISGHRSVSWYQQTPGQGLQFLFEYFSETQRNKGNFPGRFSGRQFSNSRSEMNVSTLELGDSALYLCASSLRDTGELFFGEGSRLTVL.

V and J are TRBV29-1 and TRBJ1-2, with D possibly TRBD1 on 5 matching bases. Germline V gives CDR1 SQVTM, CDR2 ANQGSEA. There are 13 residues in the CDR3. The V gene lost 1 base and the J gene lost 2 bases, with 8 bases spanning the gap. Here the CDR3 DNA reads TGCAGCGTTGAAGTGTCAGGGAACTATGGCTACACCTTC. Protein: CSVEVSGNYGYTF.

This sequence joins TRBV5-1 and TRBJ1-2; 11 positions match TRBD1. CDR3 length: 16 amino acids. The germline V gene encodes CDR1 SGHRS and CDR2 YFSETQ. V was pared by 5 bases and J by 6 bases, with 12 bases of the junction left unmatched. Written as DNA, the CDR3 is TGCGCCAGCAGAGGCGGGACAGGGGGACCATTGGATGGCTACACCTTC. As protein: CASRGGTGGPLDGYTF.

This chain connects TRBV5-8 to TRBJ1-1; TRBD1 aligns across 9 bases. Looked up from germline, CDR1 is SGHTS and CDR2 is YDEGEE. The J segment lost 5 bases and the V segment lost 4 bases, leaving 9 bases of the junction unmatched. The CDR3 covers 15 residues. CDR3 bases: TGTGCCAGCAGCGCAGAGGACAGGGGAAGAACTGAAGCTTTCTTT. This translates into CASSAEDRGRTEAFF.